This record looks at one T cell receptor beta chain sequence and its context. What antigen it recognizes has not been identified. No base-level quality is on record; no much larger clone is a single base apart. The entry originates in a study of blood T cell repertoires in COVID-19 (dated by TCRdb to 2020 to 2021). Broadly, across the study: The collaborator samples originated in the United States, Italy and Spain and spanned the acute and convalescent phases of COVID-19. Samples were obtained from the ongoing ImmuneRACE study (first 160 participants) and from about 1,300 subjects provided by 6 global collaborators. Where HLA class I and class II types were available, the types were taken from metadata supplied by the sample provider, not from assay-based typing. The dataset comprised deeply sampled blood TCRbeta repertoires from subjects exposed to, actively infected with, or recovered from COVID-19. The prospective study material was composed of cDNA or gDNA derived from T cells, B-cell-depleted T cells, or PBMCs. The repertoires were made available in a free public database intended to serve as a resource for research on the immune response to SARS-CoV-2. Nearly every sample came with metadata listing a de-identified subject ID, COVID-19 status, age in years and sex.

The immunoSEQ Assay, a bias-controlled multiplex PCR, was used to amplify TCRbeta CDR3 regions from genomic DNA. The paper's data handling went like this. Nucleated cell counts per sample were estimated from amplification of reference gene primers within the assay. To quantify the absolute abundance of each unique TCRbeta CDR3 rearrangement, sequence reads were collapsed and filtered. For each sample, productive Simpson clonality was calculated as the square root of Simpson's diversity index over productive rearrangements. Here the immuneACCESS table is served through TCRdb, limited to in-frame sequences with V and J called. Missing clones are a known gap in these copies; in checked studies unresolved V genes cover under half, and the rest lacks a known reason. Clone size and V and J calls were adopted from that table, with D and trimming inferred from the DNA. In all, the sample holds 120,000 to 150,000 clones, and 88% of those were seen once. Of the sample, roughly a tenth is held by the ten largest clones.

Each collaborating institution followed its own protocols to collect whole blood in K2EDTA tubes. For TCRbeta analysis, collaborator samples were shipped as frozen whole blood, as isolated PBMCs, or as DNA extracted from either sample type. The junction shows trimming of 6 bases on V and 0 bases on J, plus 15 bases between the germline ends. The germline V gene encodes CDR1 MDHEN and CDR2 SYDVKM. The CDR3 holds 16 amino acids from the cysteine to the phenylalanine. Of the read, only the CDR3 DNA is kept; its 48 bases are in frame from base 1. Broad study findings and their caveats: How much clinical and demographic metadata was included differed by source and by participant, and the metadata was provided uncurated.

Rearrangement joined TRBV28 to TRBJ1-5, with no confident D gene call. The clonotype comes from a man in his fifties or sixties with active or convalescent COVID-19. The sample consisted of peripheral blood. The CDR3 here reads CASSPPLQYSNQPQHF. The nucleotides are TGTGCCAGCAGCCCCCCGCTACAGTATAGCAATCAGCCCCAGCATTTT.